This TCR beta chain originates from a study of blood T cell repertoires in COVID-19. The repertoire was sequenced with immunoSEQ multiplex PCR; TCRdb's copy has only in-frame clones and lacks some. The table includes some 170,000 clones, 82% detected once. The CDR3 is 14 amino acids. Looked up from germline, CDR1 is SQVTM and CDR2 is ANQGSEA. V dropped 3 bases and J dropped 2; count of bases not matched to a gene: 7. This clone was detected a few times. Material: peripheral blood. The clonotype was recovered from a woman in her sixties or seventies with acute or convalescent COVID-19. The chain links TRBV29-1 to TRBJ2-7; 7 nucleotides line up with TRBD2. Here the CDR3 reads CSVDGGVFPYEQYF. CDR3 coding DNA: TGCAGCGTTGATGGGGGGGTCTTTCCCTACGAGCAGTACTTC.